The 21 T cell receptor beta chains in this list originate from one sample, sequenced in a study of control samples from healthy donors and cancer patients. TCRdb's table, derived via immunoSEQ multiplex PCR, lists solely in-frame clones and lacks some. The sample lists 6,000 to 7,500 clones; 76% were seen once. The sample consisted of formalin-fixed, paraffin-embedded tissue. The origin of the receptors is a male donor with melanoma.

The V gene is TRBV28, the J gene TRBJ1-5, with D hard to call. V gave up 6 bases and J gave up 0 bases, with 3 bases separating them. Germline V gives CDR1 MDHEN, CDR2 SYDVKM. The CDR3 runs to 12 residues. The DNA of the CDR3 is TGTGCCAGCAGGGATAGCAATCAGCCCCAGCATTTT. This encodes CASRDSNQPQHF.

The V and J genes are TRBV4-1 and TRBJ1-2; 7 bases are shared with TRBD1. This CDR3 spans 13 amino acids. Trimming took 3 bases from V and 8 from J; bases not matched to a gene: 6. Germline lookup yields CDR1 MGHRA and CDR2 YSYEKL. CDR3 in DNA: TGCGCCAGCAGCCACCGGGACAGTTACGGCTACACCTTC. This encodes CASSHRDSYGYTF.

The rearrangement links TRBV19 to TRBJ1-5, with 8 bases aligning to TRBD1. The CDR3 contains 14 residues. CDR1 LNHDA and CDR2 SQIVND come from the germline V gene (reference sequence). The V segment lost 4 bases and the J segment 6 bases; nucleotides outside the gene matches: 5. In DNA, the CDR3 is TGTGCCAGTAGTACAGGGGGCCCTCCTCAGCCCCAGCATTTT. Translating it yields CASSTGGPPQPQHF.

V and J are TRBV18 and TRBJ2-2; no reliable D call. CDR3 length: 14 residues. V lost 3 bases, J lost 0 bases, and 5 bases lay in between. From germline, CDR1 is KGHSH and CDR2 LQKENI. In DNA, the CDR3 is TGTGCCAGCTCACCTCCATCGAACACCGGGGAGCTGTTTTTT. It codes for CASSPPSNTGELFF.

The genes are TRBV10-3 and TRBJ2-1; D unclear. V lost 5 bases and J 6 bases, leaving 8 bases between the germline ends. From germline, CDR1 is ENHRY and CDR2 SYGVKD. The CDR3 extends over 12 amino acids. CDR3 loop: CAISQQSNEQFF. As DNA, the CDR3 is TGTGCCATCAGTCAACAGAGCAATGAGCAGTTCTTC.

J is TRBJ1-2 and V is TRBV28; weak D call: TRBD1 (5 bases). Trimming removed 6 bases at V and 5 bases at J, with 13 bases between. This CDR3 is built from 13 residues. Germline V CDR1 and CDR2: MDHEN, SYDVKM. Here the CDR3 DNA reads TGTGCCAGCAGCCGAAAGCCAGGGTATGGCTACACCTTC. It specifies CASSRKPGYGYTF.

This clone was counted once. The chain has TRBV18 and TRBJ2-2; D is undetermined. The CDR3 is 16 amino acids. The V end was cut by 0 bases, the J end by 1 base, with 9 bases between. Germline V lookup: CDR1 KGHSH, CDR2 LQKENI. In DNA, the CDR3 is TGTGCCAGCTCACCACCGGAAAATCTGAACACCGGGGAGCTGTTTTTT. This codes for CASSPPENLNTGELFF. The full variable domain, completed using reference TRBV18 and TRBJ2-2, is NAGVMQNPRHLVRRRGQEARLRCSPMKGHSHVYWYRQLPEEGLKFMVYLQKENIIDESGMPKERFSAEFPKEGPSILRIQQVVRGDSAAYFCASSPPENLNTGELFFGEGSRLTVL.

The V and J genes are TRBV5-1 and TRBJ2-3; D is ambiguous. The CDR3 contains 16 residues. The V gene lost 2 bases and the J gene lost 0 bases, with 13 bases spanning the gap. CDR1 and CDR2 from the germline V gene are SGHRS and YFSETQ. CDR3 DNA sequence: TGCGCCAGCAGCTTTTCTGGCATTTCTAGCACAGATACGCAGTATTTT. Protein: CASSFSGISSTDTQYF.

This chain uses TRBV4-2 with TRBJ2-5, with 8 positions matching TRBD1. CDR3 length: 14 residues. Germline V CDR1 and CDR2: LGHNA, YNFKEQ. The junction had 2 bases not matched to a gene; V was cut back by 1 base and J by 4 bases. DNA for the CDR3: TGTGCCAGCAGCCAAGGCGACAGGGGAGAGACCCAGTACTTC. Encoded protein: CASSQGDRGETQYF.

In this sample, this clone turned up once. At one end, the junction sequence differs from germline, possibly due to a read error. V is TRBV6-5 and J is TRBJ2-3; a possible D gene is TRBD1 (6 bases). CDR3 length: 15 residues. Germline CDR1 reads MNHEY; CDR2 reads SVGAGI. As DNA, the CDR3 is TGTGCCAGCAGGCTAGGACAGTCCTCCACAGATATGCAGTATTTT. Amino acid sequence: CASRLGQSSTDMQYF.

This clone was detected only a few times. This chain links TRBV7-9 with TRBJ1-6; the D is unclear. The CDR3 is made up of 14 amino acids. Germline CDR1 and CDR2: SEHNR and FQNEAQ (reference sequence). V lost 6 bases, J lost 8 bases, and 14 bases lay in between. This CDR3 is CASRDRNGDSPLHF. The CDR3 DNA follows: TGTGCCAGCAGGGACCGCAACGGGGATTCACCCCTCCACTTT.

The chain is built from TRBV29-1 and TRBJ1-2; weak D call: TRBD1 (5 bases). The CDR3 is 11 amino acids. The germline V gene encodes CDR1 SQVTM and CDR2 ANQGSEA. Trimming stripped 6 bases from V and 1 base from J, with 6 bases between. The CDR3: CSVTDNYGYTF. The CDR3 DNA sequence: TGCAGCGTGACAGATAACTATGGCTACACCTTC.

This clone was recorded once. The CDR3 region is CASSFHTGTPNSPLHF. DNA of the CDR3: TGTGCCAGCAGCTTTCATACAGGGACACCAAATTCACCCCTCCACTTT. V gene TRBV7-9 combines with J gene TRBJ1-6; possibly TRBD1 for D (6 bases). Trimming shortened V by 3 bases and J by 7 bases, and 16 bases separated the two germline ends. The CDR3 loop spans 16 amino acids. CDR1 and CDR2 from the germline V gene are SEHNR and FQNEAQ (reference sequence).

CDR3 in DNA: TGTGCCAGCAGCTTAGGGGCAGGCTACGAGCAGTACGTC. Translating gives CASSLGAGYEQYV. This chain joins TRBV7-8 and TRBJ2-7; D unclear. The CDR3 covers 13 residues. Deletions cut 1 base from V and 3 bases from J, with 7 bases between. CDR1 is SGHVS, CDR2 FQNEAQ, per germline.

In regard to this clone: The junction departs from the called germline gene at one end, perhaps through a read error. The rearrangement joins TRBV3-1 (or the pseudogene TRBV3-2) to TRBJ2-5, with D possibly TRBD1 on 5 matching bases. CDR1 is LGHDT, CDR2 YNNKEL, per germline (reference sequence). CDR3 length equals 14 residues. The CDR3 protein is CASSEDRNQETQYF. As DNA, the CDR3 is TGTGCCAGCAGCGAAGACAGAAATCAAGAGACCCAGTACTTC.

The rearrangement joins TRBV25-1 to TRBJ2-5; 7 bases line up with TRBD1. The CDR3 contains 15 residues. The V and J ends lost 3 bases and 5 bases, in that order; junction bases with no gene match: 9. Germline V gives CDR1 MGHDK, CDR2 SYGVNS. As DNA, the CDR3 is TGTGCCAGCAGTGACCCCAACAGGGGTTGGGAGACCCAGTACTTC. Its translation: CASSDPNRGWETQYF. Combining the CDR3 with reference TRBV25-1 and TRBJ2-5 gives the whole variable domain EADIYQTPRYLVIGTGKKITLECSQTMGHDKMYWYQQDPGMELHLIHYSYGVNSTEKGDLSSESTVSRIRTEHFPLTLESARPSHTSQYLCASSDPNRGWETQYFGPGTRLLVL.

The chain joins TRBV5-5 to TRBJ1-1, with 7 bases that match TRBD1. Germline-derived CDR1 and CDR2 are SGHKS and YYEKEE (reference sequence). The J segment lost 2 bases and the V segment lost 4 bases, leaving 8 bases of the junction unmatched. This CDR3 region has 15 residues. Written as DNA, the CDR3 is TGTGCCAGCAGCCCTCGACAGGGTTTTAACACTGAAGCTTTCTTT. Its translation is CASSPRQGFNTEAFF.

The chain recombines TRBV5-6 with TRBJ1-1, with unresolved D. This CDR3 has 12 amino acids. Germline CDR1 reads SGHDT; CDR2 reads YYEEEE. V lost 2 bases to trimming and J lost 2 bases, with 4 bases between them. CDR3 region: CASSFANTEAFF. The CDR3 DNA follows: TGTGCCAGCAGCTTTGCAAACACTGAAGCTTTCTTT.

This clone was seen a few times. CDR3 in amino acids: CAWSRRGATQYF. The CDR3 DNA follows: TGTGCCTGGAGCCGACGGGGGGCGACCCAGTACTTC. The V call is TRBV30, the J call TRBJ2-5, with D possibly being TRBD2 (7 bases). The CDR3 is 12 amino acids. Trimming removed 3 bases from V and 7 bases from J, with 12 bases in between. The germline gives CDR1 GTSNPN, CDR2 SVGIG (reference sequence).

This chain joins TRBV6-7 and TRBJ1-5; unclear D gene. TRBV6-7 is an ORF; its function is uncertain. The CDR3 spans 14 residues. Trimming stripped 6 bases from V and 2 bases from J, with 11 bases between. CDR3 in DNA: TGTGCCAGCAGAGGCGCTGTGCGCAATCAGCCCCAGCATTTT. It is translated as CASRGAVRNQPQHF.

The chain combines TRBV29-1 with TRBJ1-1; TRBD1 is a possible D gene (5 bases). Between the trimmed V and J ends, which lost 4 bases and 3 bases, there was a span of 9 bases. Germline loops: CDR1 SQVTM, CDR2 ANQGSEA. The CDR3 extends over 12 amino acids. The CDR3 sequence is CSVGAGDTEAFF. The CDR3 DNA reads TGCAGCGTTGGGGCGGGGGACACTGAAGCTTTCTTT.